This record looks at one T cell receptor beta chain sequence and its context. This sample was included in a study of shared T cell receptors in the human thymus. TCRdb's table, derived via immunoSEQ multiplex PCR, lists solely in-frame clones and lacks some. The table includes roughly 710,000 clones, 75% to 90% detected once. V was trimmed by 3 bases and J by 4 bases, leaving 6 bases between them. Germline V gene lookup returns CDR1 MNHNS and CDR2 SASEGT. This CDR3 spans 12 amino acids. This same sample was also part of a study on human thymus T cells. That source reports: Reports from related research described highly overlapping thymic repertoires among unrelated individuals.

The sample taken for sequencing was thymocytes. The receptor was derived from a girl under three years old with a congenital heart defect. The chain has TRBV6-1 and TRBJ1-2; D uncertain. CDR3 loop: CASSDSFYGYTF. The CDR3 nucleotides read TGTGCCAGCAGTGATTCCTTCTATGGCTACACCTTC.